What follows is one TCR beta chain and its context. Antigen unknown. PBMCs were derived from around 10 ml fresh peripheral blood. These data come from a study of T cells in Graves' hyperthyroidism and ophthalmopathy. Notes on the study in general: A model built on 13 V-J features separated ophthalmopathy from stable hyperthyroidism. Ophthalmopathy was identified by the model a median roughly 6.5 months ahead of onset. Blood held most thyroid clonotypes expanded above 0.001 frequency.

There were TCR beta CDR3 regions amplified from RNA transcripts. HTBI primers were the set used in a first-round RT-PCR of the TCR CDR3. From the multiplex PCR reads, TCRdb called clonotypes with MiXCR, one entry per CDR3 protein. The table has roughly 640,000 distinct CDR3 sequences, 16% seen once. V dropped 2 bases and J dropped 5; count of bases not matched to a gene: 7. The CDR3 extends over 15 amino acids. Germline loops: CDR1 GTSNPN, CDR2 SVGIG (reference sequence). This TCR was recovered from a woman in her thirties or forties with Graves' ophthalmopathy. Sequenced sample: blood. This chain connects TRBV30 to TRBJ2-3, with 10 bases identical to TRBD2. The CDR3 spells CAWSLLAGRGDTQYF. DNA of the CDR3: TGTGCCTGGAGTTTACTAGCGGGAAGGGGAGATACGCAGTATTTT.